This T cell receptor beta chain was documented in a study of blood T cell repertoires in COVID-19. In germline, CDR1 is SGHAT, CDR2 FQNNGV. Losses at the gene ends were 3 bases for V and 8 bases for J; bases not matched to a gene: 10. This CDR3 spans 15 amino acids. Per the original methods: Estimation of nucleated cell counts relied on the amplification of reference gene primers. Clones were sequenced by immunoSEQ multiplex PCR, and TCRdb holds only the in-frame ones, with some missing. That table is the source of V, J and clone size, and D and trimming were worked out from the DNA. The sample shows a few hundred thousand clones, 80% to 90% of them seen only once. For recovered donors of Cohort 3, there were two negative PCRs, clearance, or symptom resolution.

The TCR comes from a woman aged 55-69 years who had recovered from COVID-19. Input material: PBMCs or T cells enriched from blood (not recorded which). This chain links TRBV11-2 with TRBJ2-1; 7 bases agree with TRBD2. CDR3 coding DNA: TGTGCCAGCAGCTTGGACCTAACTAGCGCGGATGAGCAGTTCTTC. The encoded protein is CASSLDLTSADEQFF. The full variable domain, with the rest looked up from reference TRBV11-2 and TRBJ2-1, is EAGVAQSPRYKIIEKRQSVAFWCNPISGHATLYWYQQILGQGPKLLIQFQNNGVVDDSQLPKDRFSAERLKGVDSTLKIQPAKLEDSAVYLCASSLDLTSADEQFFGPGTRLTVL.